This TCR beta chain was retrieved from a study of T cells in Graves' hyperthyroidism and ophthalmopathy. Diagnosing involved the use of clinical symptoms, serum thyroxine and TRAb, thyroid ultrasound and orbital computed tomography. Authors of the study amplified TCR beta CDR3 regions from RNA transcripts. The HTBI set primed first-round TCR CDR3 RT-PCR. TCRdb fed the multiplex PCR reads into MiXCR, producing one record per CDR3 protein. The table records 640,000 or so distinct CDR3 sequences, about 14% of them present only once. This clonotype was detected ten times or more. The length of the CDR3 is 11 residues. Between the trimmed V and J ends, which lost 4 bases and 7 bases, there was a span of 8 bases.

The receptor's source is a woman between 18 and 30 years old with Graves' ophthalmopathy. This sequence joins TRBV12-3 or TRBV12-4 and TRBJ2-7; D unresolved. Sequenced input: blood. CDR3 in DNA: TGTGCCAGCAGTTCCGTGGAGGAGCAGTACTTC. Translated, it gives CASSSVEEQYF.